This T cell receptor beta chain was identified in a study of cytomegalovirus exposure and HLA in healthy donors (dated by TCRdb to about 2017). At the level of the whole study: In an earlier analysis of several hundred of the donors, less than 350 Gb of sequence data and 100 million or so unique TCR beta sequences from 150 million to 200 million T cells were reported. An early release covering over 500 HLA-typed donors comprised about 300 gigabases of sequencing data and 65 million to 100 million unique TCR sequences. Of the roughly 410 genotyped donors, 75% to 85% were placed in the genetic ancestry cluster associated with self-reported Caucasian donors. The study aimed to test whether signatures of past pathogen exposure could be identified by cataloging public T cell receptors. The study used immunosequencing to profile the T cell repertoires of several hundred subjects and linked those repertoires to cytomegalovirus serostatus. A separate validation cohort of roughly 130 different subjects was used in addition to the roughly 670-subject first cohort. To predict cytomegalovirus infection status, the study combined high-throughput TCR immunosequencing, statistical association of individual TCRs with disease status, and machine learning. In a later analysis, previously published TCR beta repertoires from 670 or so donors were re-analyzed and high-resolution HLA genotyping was added so that TCR occurrence patterns could be studied. The later analysis used no new phenotypic data to find candidate immune exposures, relying instead on TCR beta sequences and their occurrence across donors. In an earlier analysis of 500 to 650 of the donors, high-throughput TCR beta sequencing was used to judge whether each TCR beta V gene segment behaved as functional or pseudogenic. Donor age, sex, ethnicity and CMV serostatus were compiled alongside the repertoire data. A later genetic analysis used genome-wide SNP genotypes for about three fifths of the roughly 700 donors, treating that subset as a discovery cohort. All discovery cohort repertoires had been generated on a single sequencing platform. Class I and class II HLA loci were covered by the typing at four-digit resolution. Typing coverage varied by locus: about 629-630 donors for A, B, C, DRB1 and DQB1; approximately 500 for DQA1; 606 for DPA1; around 490 for DPB1. Because of strong linkage in the cohort, four or five DR-DQ haplotypes were treated as single units for association and clustering. Among around 400 genotyped donors of the cohort, an average of approximately 220,000 unique TCR beta nucleotide sequences was sequenced per donor, of which 15% to 20% were non-productive.

Library prep was done by the immunoSEQ multiplex PCR assay. For the multiplex PCR, a mixture combining 60 forward primers for TCR Vbeta segments and 13 reverse primers for TCR Jbeta segments was used. Amplification of the CDR3 region of rearranged TCR beta genes was performed with a multiplex PCR assay on genomic DNA. On the Illumina HiSeq System, the amplified TCR beta libraries were sequenced as 87-base-pair reads. On the authors' methods: A later analysis counted some 74 million unique TCR beta chains across the 550 to 800 repertoires, and around 9.9 million of these chains were shared by at least two donors. Raw reads were error-corrected and collapsed into unique sequences with a nearest-neighbor algorithm that merged closely related sequences to remove PCR and sequencing errors. CDR3 sequences were aligned to IMGT reference sequences to assign V, D and J gene segments. Each retained sequence needed at least a six-nucleotide match to both a V gene segment and a J gene segment. Rearrangements were called productive when the CDR3 lacked stop codons and stayed in frame with V and J; all others were non-productive. Following IMGT convention, CDR3 was defined as the stretch from the second conserved V-encoded cysteine to the conserved J-encoded phenylalanine. Sequences without an unambiguous match to a single V gene segment were excluded from the earlier analysis of 450 to 650 of the donors. In an earlier analysis of about 590 of the donors, a V segment was called functional when productive rearrangements were above 56.7%, and segregating when the standard deviation between donors exceeded 5%. A statistical classification framework was built to diagnose cytomegalovirus status from the catalog of TCR beta chain sequences. In a later analysis, V and J genes were assigned by comparing TCR nucleotide sequences against IMGT/GENE-DB human TR gene sequences. The TCRdist pipeline was used in a later analysis to assign CDR3 sequences and most-parsimonious VDJ recombination scenarios. In a later analysis, every TCR beta chain was defined by the combination of its CDR3 amino acid sequence and its V-gene family, and reads without a unique V-gene family were dropped. In a later analysis, approximately 640 highly shared, low-generation-probability nucleotide sequences were removed to address suspected cross-contamination and a sequencing artifact. In a later analysis, a clonal expansion index was calculated for each public chain from normalized within-repertoire ranks of inferred template counts. Generation probabilities in a later analysis came from a VDJ recombination model fitted to out-of-frame rearrangements, and those results were checked against IGoR. Hypergeometric tests were used in a later analysis to score TCR-TCR, TCR-HLA and TCR-CMV co-occurrence, with a repertoire-size bias correction applied to the TCR pairs. In a later analysis, false discovery rates were estimated by permuting HLA or CMV assignments 20 times. A later analysis grouped co-occurring TCRs with DBSCAN, adding TCRdist sequence similarity when clustering within HLA-allele-positive subsets. Co-occurrence clustering excluded repertoires with fewer than 30,000 or more than 120,000 public chains, plus five with anomalous nucleotide sharing. Held by TCRdb, this immuneACCESS table contains in-frame sequences only and omits some clones. Under half of the omission traces to an unresolved V gene where checked; the cause of the rest is unknown. Clone size and V and J calls were adopted from that table, with D and trimming inferred from the DNA. The sample table lists more than 85,000 clones, approximately 72% of them with a count of one. The top ten clones comprise approximately 2% of the sample.

What the research found in general, with its limitations: Because counts were too low, around 17 rarely observed V segments, including chromosome 9 orphons, were left out of the earlier analysis of a few hundred of the donors. A later analysis reported that several top co-occurrence clusters appeared linked to parvovirus B19, influenza, CMV and Epstein-Barr virus. Strong co-occurrence of HLA alleles, especially DR and DQ, made assigning TCR associations to individual alleles difficult. The cohort was sequenced for TCR beta chains only, and without alpha or paired-chain data the features that could be detected were limited. The presence/absence analyses assumed that sequencing depth was roughly uniform across donors, and that assumption may not be true. According to a later analysis, most CMV-associated TCR beta chains appeared to be HLA-restricted, and the HLA associations seemed to be driven largely by CMV exposure. In a later genetic analysis, a missense DCLRE1C variant was associated with V-gene and J-gene trimming of TCR beta chains, and the association was replicated in an independent cohort. In an earlier analysis of under 600 of the donors, most TCR beta V segments were observed in productive rearrangements about 90% or about 30% of the time, broadly matching IMGT annotations. The classifier was reported to diagnose cytomegalovirus status with high specificity and sensitivity in both the original and validation cohorts. It was suggested by the authors that the approach could potentially be generalized to other disease states and immunological phenotypes. In a later genetic analysis, fewer N-insertions in productive TCRs were reported among donors in an Asian-associated ancestry cluster than the roughly 700-donor mean. CMV serostatus was the only immune exposure information available for the cohort. Most TCR sequences were seen in very few donors, while some public TCRs were found in many individuals. Because some donors lacked HLA typing at each locus, the association tests relied only on the typed subset. A further reported finding was that TCR beta sequences accurately predicted the HLA-A and HLA-B alleles for most subjects in the first cohort. In a later analysis, the rate of TCR association differed among HLA loci, with DRB1 alleles having the most associated TCRs and HLA-C alleles having the fewest. Specific HLA alleles were associated with 15,000 to 20,000 TCR beta sequences at a false discovery rate of 0.05 in a later analysis. Some IMGT-functional V segments, including TRBV6-2 and TRBV6-3, could not be distinguished by the 87-base-pair reads and were therefore excluded. A group of highly shared sequence variants was considered likely to be a technical artifact of the sequencing pipeline. A few of the identified cytomegalovirus-associated TCR beta chains were confirmed in vitro to be specific for cytomegalovirus antigens. In a later analysis, HLA-associated TCR beta chains were found to be more clonally expanded and to have lower generation probabilities than equally common non-associated chains. Linkage disequilibrium might explain the correlated functional status among segregating V segments, but an unknown experimental factor could not be excluded. In the study, some 180 TCR beta chains were listed as associated with cytomegalovirus.

The CDR3 sequence holds 18 residues, the cysteine and phenylalanine included. Here the CDR3 DNA is all that survives: 54 bases in frame from base 1. From the germline V gene, CDR1 is SGHRS and CDR2 is YFSETQ. V lost 0 bases and J lost 6 bases, and the count of bases not matched to a germline gene is 12. The cohort was made up of about 610 healthy bone marrow donors. All cohort members were sampled while nominally healthy, although unrecorded immune exposures were likely present. The donor was CMV seronegative and belonged to the group of roughly 330 seronegative cohort members. A peripheral blood sample was provided by each donor, and peripheral blood mononuclear cells were used for TCR beta sequencing. Genomic DNA was extracted from the blood cell samples with the Qiagen DNeasy Blood Extraction Kit. To note about this clone: Its cognate antigen has yet to be identified. No much larger clonotype is one base removed from it; base qualities were not supplied.

The sequenced material came from PBMCs. The rearrangement joined TRBV5-1 to TRBJ2-1; 10 junctional bases match TRBD2. This receptor was obtained from a man aged 30-40 years in good health and CMV-seronegative. The DNA sequence reads TGCGCCAGCAGCTTGGTGCCCTTAATAGCGGGAGGATCCAATGAGCAGTTCTTC. This sequence encodes CASSLVPLIAGGSNEQFF.